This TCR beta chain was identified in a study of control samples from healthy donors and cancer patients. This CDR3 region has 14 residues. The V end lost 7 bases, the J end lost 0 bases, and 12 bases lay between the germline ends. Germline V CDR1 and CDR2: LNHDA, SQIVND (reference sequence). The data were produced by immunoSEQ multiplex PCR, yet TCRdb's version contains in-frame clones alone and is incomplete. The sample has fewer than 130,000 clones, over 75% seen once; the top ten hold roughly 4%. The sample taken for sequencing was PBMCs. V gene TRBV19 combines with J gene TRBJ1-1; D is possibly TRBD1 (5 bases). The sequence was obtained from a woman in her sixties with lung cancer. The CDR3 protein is CASNPRRVNTEAFF. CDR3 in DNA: TGTGCCAGTAATCCTCGCAGGGTGAACACTGAAGCTTTCTTT.